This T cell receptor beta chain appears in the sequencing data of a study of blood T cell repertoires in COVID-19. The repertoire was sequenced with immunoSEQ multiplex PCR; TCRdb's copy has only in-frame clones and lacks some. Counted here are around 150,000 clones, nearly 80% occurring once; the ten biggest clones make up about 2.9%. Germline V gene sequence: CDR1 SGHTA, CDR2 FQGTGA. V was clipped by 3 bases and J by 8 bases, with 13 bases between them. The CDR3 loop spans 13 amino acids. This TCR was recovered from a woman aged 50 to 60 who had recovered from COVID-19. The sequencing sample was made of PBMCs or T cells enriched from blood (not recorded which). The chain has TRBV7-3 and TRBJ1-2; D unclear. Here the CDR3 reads CASSFGGQGGYTF. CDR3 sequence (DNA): TGTGCCAGCAGCTTTGGCGGGCAAGGCGGCTACACCTTC.